One and the same sample provided the 32 T cell receptor beta chains below, sequenced in a study of blood T cell repertoires in COVID-19. The table came from immunoSEQ multiplex PCR; TCRdb's copy has only in-frame clones and leaves some out. The sample shows around 200,000 clones, 88% of them seen only once. Sequencing was carried out using peripheral blood. The receptors originated from a young man with active or convalescent COVID-19.

The chain links TRBV7-9 to TRBJ2-7; 11 positions agree with TRBD2. This CDR3 is built from 16 residues. Germline values: CDR1 SEHNR, CDR2 FQNEAQ (reference sequence). After removal of 5 bases from V and 9 bases from J, the junction contained 15 bases not matched to a gene. The CDR3 sequence: CASSRDGTSGLPGQYF. The CDR3 DNA sequence: TGTGCCAGCAGCCGAGACGGGACTAGCGGCTTACCCGGGCAGTACTTC.

This clone was counted between two and nine times. CDR3: CASNPAGPGELFF. The DNA of the CDR3 is TGCGCCAGCAATCCGGCGGGCCCCGGGGAGCTGTTTTTT. The chain joins TRBV5-1 to TRBJ2-2, with a weak D call TRBD2 (5 bases). Germline assignment: CDR1 SGHRS and CDR2 YFSETQ. The V end was cut by 6 bases, the J end by 6 bases, with 12 bases between. CDR3 length equals 13 residues.

The chain carries TRBV10-2 and TRBJ2-1; tentative D call: TRBD1 (5 bases). Germline CDR1 WSHSY, CDR2 SAAADI. The CDR3 is 14 residues long. This CDR3 is CASVPAGNYNEQFF. The CDR3 bases are TGCGCTTCCGTCCCGGCAGGGAATTACAATGAGCAGTTCTTC.

The table lists this clone with a few counts. The gene calls are TRBV2 and TRBJ1-1, with 8 bases that match TRBD1. With 6 bases clipped from V and 4 bases from J, the junction kept 7 bases outside the gene matches. The CDR3 spans 14 residues. Per germline, CDR1 SNHLY and CDR2 FYNNEI. In DNA form, the CDR3 reads TGTGCCAGCAGCGCACAGGGGGAGGCCACTGAAGCTTTCTTT. Its translation is CASSAQGEATEAFF.

The rearrangement links TRBV6-5 to TRBJ1-2; D remains ambiguous. The V and J ends lost 7 bases and 4 bases respectively, with 10 bases between them. Germline CDR1 and CDR2: MNHEY and SVGAGI. This CDR3 has 12 residues. The chain's CDR3 is CASNGEPYGYTF. CDR3 nucleotide sequence: TGTGCCAGCAATGGGGAGCCCTATGGCTACACCTTC.

The chain has TRBV5-4 and TRBJ2-1; 10 nucleotides align to TRBD2. The CDR3 covers 13 residues. Germline V CDR1 and CDR2: SGHNT, YYREEE (reference sequence). V was clipped by 7 bases and J by 6 bases; unmatched bases: 4. The CDR3 region is CASASGSRNEQFF. In DNA form, the CDR3 reads TGTGCCAGCGCTAGCGGGAGTCGCAATGAGCAGTTCTTC.

This clone was seen more than once but under ten times. The CDR3, as DNA: TGTGCCACCAGTGATTTGCCAGGGGTCAACACCGGGGAGCTGTTTTTT. Amino acids: CATSDLPGVNTGELFF. J is TRBJ2-2 and V is TRBV24-1; D might be TRBD1 (6 bases). Germline CDR1 and CDR2: KGHDR and SFDVKD. The CDR3 runs 16 residues. V dropped 0 bases and J dropped 2 bases, with 9 bases sitting between them.

The gene calls are TRBV12-3 or TRBV12-4 and TRBJ1-6; perhaps TRBD1 as D (5 bases). This CDR3 contains 13 residues. Between the trimmed V and J ends, which lost 6 bases and 7 bases, there was a span of 10 bases. The DNA for the CDR3 is TGTGCCAGCAGCGACAGAGCAAATTCACCCCTCCACTTT. It is translated as CASSDRANSPLHF.

The chain links TRBV14 to TRBJ1-2; no firm D call. Germline V gene lookup returns CDR1 SGHDN and CDR2 FVKESK. The V and J ends lost 1 base and 2 bases respectively, with 20 bases between them. The CDR3 spans 18 residues. The CDR3 nucleotides read TGTGCCAGCAGCCAAGTTGCGAAATTGTGTAGCGGAAACTATGGCTACACCTTC. The encoded protein is CASSQVAKLCSGNYGYTF.

The rearrangement links TRBV5-1 to TRBJ2-1; no reliable D call. The V end was cut by 4 bases, the J end by 0 bases, with 14 bases between. Germline V gene lookup returns CDR1 SGHRS and CDR2 YFSETQ. This CDR3 region has 16 residues. The chain's CDR3 is CASSLLPMSSYNEQFF. CDR3 DNA sequence: TGCGCCAGCAGCCTCCTCCCAATGAGCTCCTACAATGAGCAGTTCTTC.

This clone has only one observation. This chain uses TRBV6-1 with TRBJ2-3, with 9 nucleotides matching TRBD1. Germline loops: CDR1 MNHNS, CDR2 SASEGT. The CDR3 runs to 17 residues. Trimming took 6 bases from V and 3 from J; bases not matched to a gene: 13. The CDR3 nucleotides read TGTGCCAGCAGAGAACTACCGGGACAGGGTTTAACAGATACGCAGTATTTT. It encodes CASRELPGQGLTDTQYF.

V and J are TRBV5-5 and TRBJ1-3, with D possibly TRBD1 on 5 matching bases. There are 15 residues in the CDR3. Trimming pared 2 bases from V and 4 bases from J, leaving 13 bases between. Germline lookup yields CDR1 SGHKS and CDR2 YYEKEE (reference sequence). The CDR3, as DNA: TGTGCCAGCAGCTTCCAAGGGGAAGGAGGAAACACCATATATTTT. Translation: CASSFQGEGGNTIYF.

The rearrangement links TRBV7-2 to TRBJ2-7; 9 positions match TRBD1. The CDR3 has 16 amino acids. CDR1 and CDR2 (germline): SGHTA, FQGNSA. With V trimmed by 5 bases and J by 6 bases, 14 bases remained unmatched. CDR3: CASSPRPGQGVREQYF. The CDR3, as DNA: TGTGCCAGCAGCCCTCGACCGGGACAGGGAGTTCGCGAGCAGTACTTC. The full variable domain, completed using reference TRBV7-2 and TRBJ2-7, is GAGVSQSPSNKVTEKGKDVELRCDPISGHTALYWYRQSLGQGLEFLIYFQGNSAPDKSGLPSDRFSAERTGGSVSTLTIQRTQQEDSAVYLCASSPRPGQGVREQYFGPGTRLTVT.

The gene calls are TRBV6-6 and TRBJ1-1; 9 bases align to TRBD1. Unmatched junction bases numbered 7, after V lost 5 bases and J lost 0 bases. The CDR3 covers 16 residues. The germline V gene encodes CDR1 MNHNY and CDR2 SVGAGI (reference sequence). The CDR3 reads CASSRDREKMNTEAFF. As DNA, the CDR3 is TGTGCCAGCAGTCGGGACAGGGAAAAGATGAACACTGAAGCTTTCTTT.

The chain links TRBV2 to TRBJ1-4, with D unclear. The CDR3 totals 15 residues. The ends were cut back, 7 bases at V and 0 bases at J, with 12 bases in the middle. The germline V gene has CDR1 SNHLY and CDR2 FYNNEI. The CDR3 here is CASNGMGATNEKLFF. DNA of the CDR3: TGTGCCAGCAATGGCATGGGAGCAACTAATGAAAAACTGTTTTTT. Together with reference TRBV2 and TRBJ1-4, the CDR3 gives the full variable domain: EPEVTQTPSHQVTQMGQEVILRCVPISNHLYFYWYRQILGQKVEFLVSFYNNEISEKSEIFDDQFSVERPDGSNFTLKIRSTKLEDSAMYFCASNGMGATNEKLFFGSGTQLSVL.

V usage is TRBV3-1 (or the pseudogene TRBV3-2) and J usage is TRBJ1-2; 7 nucleotides line up with TRBD1. Per germline, CDR1 LGHDT and CDR2 YNNKEL (reference sequence). This CDR3 is built from 13 residues. The trim removed 8 bases at V and 5 bases at J, leaving 8 bases unmatched. CDR3 protein: CASSRQGDYGYTF. In nucleotides, the CDR3 is TGTGCCAGCTCAAGACAGGGCGATTATGGCTACACCTTC.

The gene calls are TRBV18 and TRBJ2-6, with 9 bases identical to TRBD1. The V gene end was trimmed by 5 bases and the J gene end by 2 bases; junction bases not matched to a gene: 7. There are 17 residues in the CDR3. Germline assignment: CDR1 KGHSH and CDR2 LQKENI. The CDR3 sequence: CASSTTGGGTGANVLTF. CDR3 coding DNA: TGTGCCAGCTCAACCACAGGGGGCGGTACTGGGGCCAACGTCCTGACTTTC.

This sequence joins TRBV7-9 and TRBJ1-3; the D is unclear. CDR1 is SEHNR, CDR2 FQNEAQ, per germline (reference sequence). Deletions cut 0 bases from V and 7 bases from J, with 7 bases between. This CDR3 has 13 amino acids. CDR3 region: CASSLAGSNTIYF. CDR3 in DNA: TGTGCCAGCAGCTTAGCGGGGAGCAACACCATATATTTT.

The gene calls are TRBV30 and TRBJ2-5; 7 bases fit TRBD1. Germline trimming cut 0 bases from V and 5 bases from J; bases unmatched to any gene: 9. The length of the CDR3 is 15 residues. CDR1 and CDR2 from the germline V gene are GTSNPN and SVGIG (reference sequence). CDR3 coding DNA: TGTGCCTGGAGTGTACCAGGCAGGGGGAAGGAGACCCAGTACTTC. It specifies CAWSVPGRGKETQYF.

The chain's CDR3 is CASSIGGGLYEQFF. Here the CDR3 DNA reads TGTGCCAGTAGTATTGGGGGGGGTCTCTATGAGCAGTTCTTC. The chain employs TRBV19 and TRBJ2-1, with TRBD2 identical over 7 bases. CDR1 LNHDA and CDR2 SQIVND come from the germline V gene (reference sequence). The trim removed 3 bases at V and 8 bases at J, leaving 7 bases unmatched. This CDR3 contains 14 residues.

CDR3 loop: CASSPGTDYGYTF. The CDR3 coding sequence is TGTGCCAGCAGCCCCGGGACAGACTATGGCTACACCTTC. The J gene is TRBJ1-2, the V gene TRBV3-1 (or the pseudogene TRBV3-2), with 7 positions matching TRBD1. The CDR3 consists of 13 residues. Trimming took 4 bases from V and 3 from J; bases not matched to a gene: 2. Germline V gene sequence: CDR1 LGHDT, CDR2 YNNKEL (reference sequence).

The rearrangement uses TRBV9 and TRBJ2-6; TRBD1 might be the D (6 bases). This CDR3 region has 17 residues. The germline V gene encodes CDR1 SGDLS and CDR2 YYNGEE. Trimming took 2 bases from V and 1 from J, leaving 13 bases between them. The CDR3 protein is CASSVLGARSGANVLTF. For the CDR3, the DNA is TGTGCCAGCAGCGTTCTGGGGGCGCGATCTGGGGCCAACGTCCTGACTTTC.

The chain joins TRBV19 to TRBJ1-2, with D unclear. CDR3 length equals 14 residues. CDR1 and CDR2 (germline): LNHDA, SQIVND (reference sequence). V lost 5 bases and J lost 2, with 12 bases in between. CDR3 sequence (DNA): TGTGCCAGTAGTTTATTTGCAGGAAACTATGGCTACACCTTC. This sequence encodes CASSLFAGNYGYTF.

The chain joins TRBV6-5 to TRBJ1-4; D remains ambiguous. The CDR3 sequence is 11 residues long. Germline V gives CDR1 MNHEY, CDR2 SVGAGI. Deletions cut 11 bases from V and 4 bases from J, with 8 bases between. CDR3 sequence reads: CAVGDNEKLFF. CDR3 coding DNA: TGTGCCGTCGGGGATAATGAAAAACTGTTTTTT.

V usage is TRBV5-8 and J usage is TRBJ1-2; D not certain. The germline CDR1 and CDR2 sequences are SGHTS and YDEGEE. This CDR3 has 15 residues. Between the trimmed V and J ends, which lost 3 bases and 4 bases, there was a span of 16 bases. Written as DNA, the CDR3 is TGTGCCAGCAGCTCCCACCTGGGTCCGGGCTATGGCTACACCTTC. Protein product: CASSSHLGPGYGYTF. Variable domain in full (rest from reference TRBV5-8 and TRBJ1-2): EAGVTQSPTHLIKTRGQQATLRCSPISGHTSVYWYQQALGLGLQFLLWYDEGEERNRGNFPPRFSGRQFPNYSSELNVNALELEDSALYLCASSSHLGPGYGYTFGSGTRLTVV.

The genes are TRBV6-1 and TRBJ2-4; D remains unclear. The CDR3 is 16 amino acids. Trimming took 0 bases from V and 2 from J, leaving 11 bases between them. Germline CDR1 and CDR2: MNHNS and SASEGT. The CDR3 sequence is CASSEAWYSPKNIQYF. CDR3 nucleotides: TGTGCCAGCAGTGAAGCGTGGTACTCCCCCAAAAACATTCAGTACTTC.

This clone was found once. This CDR3 reads CASSSGAKANYGYTF. CDR3 in DNA: TGTGCCAGCAGTTCAGGGGCGAAGGCTAACTATGGCTACACCTTC. V gene TRBV27 combines with J gene TRBJ1-2; tentatively, D is TRBD1 (6 bases). Germline V CDR1 and CDR2: MNHEY, SMNVEV (reference sequence). CDR3 size: 15 residues. The V and J ends lost 4 bases and 0 bases respectively, with 12 bases between them.

This chain connects TRBV27 to TRBJ2-3; D is perhaps TRBD2 (6 bases). The CDR3 loop spans 15 amino acids. Deletions cut 3 bases from V and 6 bases from J, with 16 bases between. Germline CDR1 and CDR2: MNHEY and SMNVEV (reference sequence). The CDR3 protein is CASSFVSTAGDTQYF. The DNA of the CDR3 is TGTGCCAGCAGTTTTGTGTCCACCGCGGGGGATACGCAGTATTTT.

The chain uses TRBV6-6 and TRBJ2-1; D uncertain. CDR3 length equals 16 residues. Germline V CDR1 and CDR2: MNHNY, SVGAGI (reference sequence). Trimming pared 0 bases from V and 5 bases from J, leaving 14 bases between. The chain's CDR3 is CASSYSGNGVHNEQFF. CDR3 nucleotides: TGTGCCAGCAGTTACTCGGGCAACGGCGTCCACAATGAGCAGTTCTTC.

V and J are TRBV5-4 and TRBJ2-5, with 10 bases identical to TRBD1. The CDR3 has 15 residues. V shed 1 base, J shed 5 bases, and the junction held 5 bases outside the gene matches. Looked up from germline, CDR1 is SGHNT and CDR2 is YYREEE (reference sequence). This CDR3 is CASSLIRTGGETQYF. For the CDR3, the DNA is TGTGCCAGCAGCTTGATCAGGACAGGGGGGGAGACCCAGTACTTC.

CDR3 coding DNA: TGTGCCAGCAGGCCACCAGGGTTCGCTGGAAACACCATATATTTT. This sequence encodes CASRPPGFAGNTIYF. This chain connects TRBV4-2 to TRBJ1-3; TRBD1 is a possible D gene (5 bases). The CDR3 consists of 15 residues. Looked up from germline, CDR1 is LGHNA and CDR2 is YNFKEQ. V was trimmed by 6 bases and J by 2 bases, leaving 14 bases between them.

The CDR3 here is CSVEIASRGTGELFF. The CDR3 nucleotides read TGCAGCGTTGAAATCGCTAGTCGTGGAACCGGGGAGCTGTTTTTT. The chain has TRBV29-1 and TRBJ2-2, with D unresolved. This CDR3 has 15 residues. Germline CDR1 SQVTM, CDR2 ANQGSEA. Trimming shortened V by 2 bases and J by 5 bases, and 15 bases separated the two germline ends.